This T cell receptor (beta chain) was observed in a study of Tregs in tolerant kidney transplant recipients. Notes on the study in general: No direct test of biological reproducibility was done here. Tregs expanded with activated donor B cells seemed most donor-specific. Few patients were studied, so findings need validation in larger groups.

The protocol was immunoSEQ multiplex PCR, while the TCRdb copy is restricted to in-frame clones and leaves out a portion. The sample holds tens of thousands of clones, just over 90% seen once. As concerns this clone: Its cognate antigen is unknown.

Germline CDR1 reads LNHDA; CDR2 reads SQIVND (reference sequence). The CDR3 runs 17 residues. V lost 3 bases, J lost 0 bases, and 16 bases lay in between. The source material was CD8+ T cells from blood. The chain joins TRBV19 to TRBJ2-3; perhaps TRBD2 as D (6 bases). The source is a human donor in good health. CDR3 bases: TGTGCCAGTAGTATCGGCCCGCGGGGAGAGAGCACAGATACGCAGTATTTT. Translation: CASSIGPRGESTDTQYF.